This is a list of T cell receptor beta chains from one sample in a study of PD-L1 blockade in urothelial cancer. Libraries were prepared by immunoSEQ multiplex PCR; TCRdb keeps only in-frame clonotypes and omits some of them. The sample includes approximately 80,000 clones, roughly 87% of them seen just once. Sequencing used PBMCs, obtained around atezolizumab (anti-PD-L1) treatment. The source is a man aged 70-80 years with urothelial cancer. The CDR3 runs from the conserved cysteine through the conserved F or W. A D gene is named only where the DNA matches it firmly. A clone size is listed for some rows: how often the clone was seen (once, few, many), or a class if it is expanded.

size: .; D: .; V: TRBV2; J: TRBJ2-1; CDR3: CASSEDVKGFNEQFF; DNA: TGTGCCAGCAGTGAAGACGTTAAGGGGTTCAATGAGCAGTTCTTC
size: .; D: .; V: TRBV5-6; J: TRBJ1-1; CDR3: CASSLVGALMNTEAFF; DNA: TGTGCCAGCAGCTTGGTGGGGGCTCTAATGAACACTGAAGCTTTCTTT
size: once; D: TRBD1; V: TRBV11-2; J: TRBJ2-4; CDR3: CASSWGGQGDQNIQYF; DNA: TGTGCCAGCAGCTGGGGGGGACAGGGAGACCAAAACATTCAGTACTTC
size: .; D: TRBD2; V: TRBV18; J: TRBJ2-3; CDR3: CASSRTSEREDTQYF; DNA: TGTGCCAGCTCACGGACTAGCGAACGGGAGGATACGCAGTATTTT
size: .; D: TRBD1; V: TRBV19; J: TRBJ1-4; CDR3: CASSKKSGTVTFF; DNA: TGTGCCAGTAGTAAAAAATCCGGGACAGTTACGTTTTTT
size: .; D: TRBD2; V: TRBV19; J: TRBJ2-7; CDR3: CASRGREGSYEQYF; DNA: TGTGCCAGTAGGGGAAGGGAGGGTTCCTACGAGCAGTACTTC
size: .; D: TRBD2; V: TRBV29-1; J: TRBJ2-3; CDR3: CSVEDRTFSGRDTDTQYF; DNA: TGCAGCGTTGAAGATCGGACATTTAGCGGGAGAGACACAGATACGCAGTATTTT
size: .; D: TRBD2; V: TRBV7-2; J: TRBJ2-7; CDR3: CASSLGYGTSGSYEQYF; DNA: TGTGCCAGCAGCTTAGGTTACGGGACTAGCGGGAGCTACGAGCAGTACTTC
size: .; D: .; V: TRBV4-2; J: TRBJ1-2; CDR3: CASSPVGDLNYGYTF; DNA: TGTGCCAGCAGTCCGGTCGGGGATCTTAACTATGGCTACACCTTC
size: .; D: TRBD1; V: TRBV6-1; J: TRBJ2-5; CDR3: CASSEVRTGKTQYF; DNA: TGTGCCAGCAGTGAAGTAAGGACAGGAAAGACCCAGTACTTC
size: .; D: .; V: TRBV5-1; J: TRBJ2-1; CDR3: CASSLAGTSYNEQFF; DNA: TGCGCCAGCAGCTTGGCGGGTACCTCCTACAATGAGCAGTTCTTC
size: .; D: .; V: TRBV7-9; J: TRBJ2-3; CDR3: CANQQPGEPDTQYF; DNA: TGTGCCAACCAGCAGCCAGGGGAACCAGATACGCAGTATTTT
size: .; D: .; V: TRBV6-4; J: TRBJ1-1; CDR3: CASSERASTEAFF; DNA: TGTGCCAGCAGTGAGAGGGCGAGCACTGAAGCTTTCTTT
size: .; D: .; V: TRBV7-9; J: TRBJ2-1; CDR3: CASGRSISYNEQFF; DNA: TGTGCCAGCGGGAGGTCTATCTCCTACAATGAGCAGTTCTTC
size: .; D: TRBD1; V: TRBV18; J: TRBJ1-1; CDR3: CASSLGQANTEAFF; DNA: TGTGCCAGCTCACTGGGACAGGCGAACACTGAAGCTTTCTTT
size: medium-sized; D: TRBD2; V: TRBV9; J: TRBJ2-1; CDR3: CASSSPTSGSYNEQFF; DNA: TGTGCCAGCAGCTCTCCCACTAGCGGGAGCTACAATGAGCAGTTCTTC
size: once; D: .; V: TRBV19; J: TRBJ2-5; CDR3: CASSIGQETQYF; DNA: TGTGCCAGTAGTATCGGGCAAGAGACCCAGTACTTC
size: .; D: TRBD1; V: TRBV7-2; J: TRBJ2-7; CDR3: CASTQGQVTYEQYF; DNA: TGTGCCAGCACCCAGGGACAGGTCACTTACGAGCAGTACTTC
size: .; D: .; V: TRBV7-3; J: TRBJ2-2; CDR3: CASSLDRNTGELFF; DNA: TGTGCCAGCAGCTTAGACAGGAACACCGGGGAGCTGTTTTTT
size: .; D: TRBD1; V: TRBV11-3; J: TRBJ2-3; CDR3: CASSINRGGDTQYF; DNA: TGTGCCAGCAGCATCAACAGGGGTGGAGATACGCAGTATTTT
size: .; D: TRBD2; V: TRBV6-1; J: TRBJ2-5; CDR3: CASSLAGGQETQYF; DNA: TGTGCCAGCAGTTTAGCGGGAGGACAAGAGACCCAGTACTTC
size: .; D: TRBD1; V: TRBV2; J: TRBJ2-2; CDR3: CASRGTGESGELFF; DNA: TGTGCCAGCAGAGGGACAGGGGAGTCCGGGGAGCTGTTTTTT
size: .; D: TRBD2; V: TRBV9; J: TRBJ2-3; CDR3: CASSAGTITDTQYF; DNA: TGTGCCAGCAGCGCCGGGACTATCACAGATACGCAGTATTTT
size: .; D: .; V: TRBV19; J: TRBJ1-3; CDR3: CASSIFPGSGNTIYF; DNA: TGTGCCAGTAGTATCTTCCCTGGCTCGGGAAACACCATATATTTT
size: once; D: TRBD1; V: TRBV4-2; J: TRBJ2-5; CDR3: CASSPAGAGGEETQYF; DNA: TGTGCCAGCAGCCCCGCCGGGGCAGGGGGCGAGGAGACCCAGTACTTC
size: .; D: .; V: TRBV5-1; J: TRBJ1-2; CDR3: CASSLEPTDYGYTF; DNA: TGCGCCAGCAGCCTGGAGCCTACGGACTATGGCTACACCTTC
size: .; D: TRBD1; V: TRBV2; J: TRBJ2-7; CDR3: CASIMDRSVHEQYF; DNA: TGTGCCAGCATCATGGACAGGAGTGTCCACGAGCAGTACTTC
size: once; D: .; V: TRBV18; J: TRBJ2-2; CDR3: CASSTDRLTGELFF; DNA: TGTGCCAGCTCCACCGATCGACTCACCGGGGAGCTGTTTTTT
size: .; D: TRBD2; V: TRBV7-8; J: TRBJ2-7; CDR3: CASSLPTRLAPGGEQYF; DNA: TGTGCCAGCAGCTTACCAACACGACTGGCCCCGGGGGGCGAGCAGTACTTC
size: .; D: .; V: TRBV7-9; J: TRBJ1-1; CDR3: CASSLAQDSNTEAFF; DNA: TGTGCCAGCAGCTTAGCGCAGGATTCGAACACTGAAGCTTTCTTT
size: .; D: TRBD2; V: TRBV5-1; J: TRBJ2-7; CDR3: CASSGLAGSYEQYF; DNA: TGCGCCAGCAGTGGACTAGCGGGGTCCTACGAGCAGTACTTC
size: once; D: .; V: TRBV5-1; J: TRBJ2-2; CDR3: CASSLATGQAGELFF; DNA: TGCGCCAGCAGCTTGGCTACAGGGCAGGCCGGGGAGCTGTTTTTT
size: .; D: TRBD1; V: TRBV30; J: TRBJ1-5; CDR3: CAWSGGTGGNQPQHF; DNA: TGTGCCTGGAGCGGAGGGACAGGAGGCAATCAGCCCCAGCATTTT
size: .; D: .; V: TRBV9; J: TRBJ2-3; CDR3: CASSSGTRSDTQYF; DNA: TGTGCCAGCAGCTCCGGGACACGTTCAGATACGCAGTATTTT
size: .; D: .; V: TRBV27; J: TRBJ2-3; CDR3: CASSSTRQNTDTQYF; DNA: TGTGCCAGCAGTTCCACCCGACAAAACACAGATACGCAGTATTTT
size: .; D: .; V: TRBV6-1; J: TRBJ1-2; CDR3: CASSGGHLRGYTF; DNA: TGTGCCAGCAGTGGGGGACATCTTCGTGGCTACACCTTC
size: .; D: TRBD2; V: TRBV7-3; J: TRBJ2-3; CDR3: CASSLVAGASTDTQYF; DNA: TGTGCCAGCAGCTTAGTAGCGGGGGCCAGCACAGATACGCAGTATTTT
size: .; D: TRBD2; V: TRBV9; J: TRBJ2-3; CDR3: CASSPPGTSSGPTQYF; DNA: TGTGCCAGCAGCCCCCCCGGGACTAGCAGCGGCCCTACGCAGTATTTT
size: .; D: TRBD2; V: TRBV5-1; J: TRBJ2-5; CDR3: CASSRSLAGGGPAWETQYF; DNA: TGCGCCAGCAGCCGGAGTCTTGCCGGGGGGGGTCCTGCCTGGGAGACCCAGTACTTC
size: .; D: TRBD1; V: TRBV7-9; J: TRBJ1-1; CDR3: CASKRDRDHPEAFF; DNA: TGTGCCAGCAAAAGGGACAGGGATCACCCTGAAGCTTTCTTT
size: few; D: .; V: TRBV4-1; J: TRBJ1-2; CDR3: CASSPPSPRGYTF; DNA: TGCGCCAGCAGCCCCCCGTCCCCGCGGGGCTACACCTTC
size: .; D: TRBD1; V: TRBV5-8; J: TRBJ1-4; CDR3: CASSPGQGGNEKLFF; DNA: TGTGCCAGCAGCCCTGGACAGGGGGGAAATGAAAAACTGTTTTTT
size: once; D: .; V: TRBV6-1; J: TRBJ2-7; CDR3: CASSERGYYEQYF; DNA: TGTGCCAGCAGTGAAAGGGGATACTACGAGCAGTACTTC
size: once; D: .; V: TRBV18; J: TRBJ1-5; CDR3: CASSPLAGSNQPQHF; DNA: TGTGCCAGCTCACCGTTGGCGGGGAGCAATCAGCCCCAGCATTTT
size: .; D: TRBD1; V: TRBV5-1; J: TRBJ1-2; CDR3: CASSLEQGEGYTF; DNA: TGCGCCAGCAGCTTGGAACAGGGGGAAGGCTACACCTTC
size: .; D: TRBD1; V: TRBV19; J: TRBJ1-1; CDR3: CASSITQGGAFF; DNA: TGTGCCAGTAGTATAACACAGGGGGGAGCTTTCTTT
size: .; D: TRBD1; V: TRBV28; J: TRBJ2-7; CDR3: CASSTRDRGSYEQYF; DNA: TGTGCCAGCAGTACCCGGGACAGGGGCTCCTACGAGCAGTACTTC
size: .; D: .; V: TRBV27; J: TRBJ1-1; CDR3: CASSLSRWDTGTEAFF; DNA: TGTGCCAGCAGTTTATCGAGATGGGACACTGGGACTGAAGCTTTCTTT
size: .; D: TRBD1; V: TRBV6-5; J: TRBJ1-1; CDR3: CASSPLTTGFQSTFF; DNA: TGTGCCAGCAGCCCTCTTACGACAGGGTTCCAGTCAACTTTCTTT
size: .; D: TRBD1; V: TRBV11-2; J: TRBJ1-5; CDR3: CASIPTGPYSNQPQHF; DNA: TGTGCCAGCATCCCGACAGGGCCCTATAGCAATCAGCCCCAGCATTTT
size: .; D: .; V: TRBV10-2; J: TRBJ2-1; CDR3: CASSRARGSYNEQFF; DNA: TGCGCCAGCTCCCGGGCTCGGGGGTCCTACAATGAGCAGTTCTTC